The T cell receptor (beta chain) described here comes from a study of monozygotic twins with inflammatory bowel disease (dated by TCRdb to the late 2010s). As for the study more broadly: In total, some 30 monozygotic twin pairs made up the full study: 19 Danish pairs, all IBD-discordant, plus nine German pairs, of which four were IBD-concordant and five were IBD-discordant. The search for disease-associated traits relied mainly on comparing, within discordant pairs, IBD patients with their genetically identical healthy co-twins. Each individual had, on average, about 151 000 unique TCRalpha sequences and 181 000 unique TCRbeta sequences available for analysis. Broader findings and caveats from the paper: No single strong signal or clonotype linked to IBD turned up in the results, so the idea that one exists was not supported. A decrease in TCRbeta repertoire diversity, as measured by inverse Simpson index, was observed in IBD patients compared with their healthy co-twins. The analysis was unable to tell different T cell subtypes apart. Because patients received different immunosuppressive treatments, the repertoires may have picked up extra background noise and variability between individuals. Fewer clonotypes were shared with other individuals by IBD patients than by healthy twins, most markedly in patients showing signs of disease activity. No difference in repertoire similarity was observed between concordant and discordant twins, possibly owing to limited statistical power.

The CDR3, from cysteine to phenylalanine, totals 14 residues. The DNA is unrecorded. The germline V gene gives CDR1 as SGHRS and CDR2 as YFSETQ. Of note for this clonotype: No antigen is known for it.

An approximately 2.5 ml peripheral blood sample was drawn into PAXgene tubes per donor and stored at -80°C. Total RNA was isolated from whole blood with the PAXgene blood miRNA kit on an automated QIAcube, without T cell sorting. Deep TCRalpha and TCRbeta repertoire profiling with unique molecular barcoding was performed on peripheral blood of monozygotic twin pairs concordant or discordant for inflammatory bowel disease. For every twin pair, smoking habits were documented, and each individual was categorised as a current, former or never smoker. The library was made by 5' RACE. Each TCR library was prepared from around 3,400 ng of total RNA. For each sample, cDNA synthesis was carried out in eight separate reactions using SMARTScribe reverse transcriptase. Unique molecular identifiers containing a 6-nucleotide sample barcode were introduced through template switching during cDNA synthesis. TCRalpha and TCRbeta cDNA was amplified in two nested PCRs of around 15 and 9 cycles, and bead purification was carried out after each PCR. Before amplification, cDNA was treated with uracil DNA-glycosylase and purified using the QIAquick PCR purification kit. The second PCR added Illumina TruSeq-compatible adapters along with sample-specific barcodes. Library quality and concentration were assessed using TapeStation and Qubit, and approximately 5 ng of each library was pooled. Sequencing of the pooled libraries was done on an Illumina HiSeq2500 single-index Rapid Run using custom sequencing primers and 2 x 100 bp reads. Under the source paper's analysis protocol: MiGEC version 1.2.6 was used for UMI-based consensus assembly to correct PCR and sequencing errors. V(D)J alignment, clonotype assembly and CDR3 extraction were performed with MiXCR version 2.1.1. Normalisation of gene usage, clonotype sharing and MAIT/NKT TCR abundance was achieved by analysing the top 1000, 10 000 and 20 000 clonotypes per sample. After downsampling to 27 000 UMIs, diversity was calculated as the inverse Simpson index using the vegan R package. Paired Mann-Whitney U tests were applied to discordant twin pairs, with Benjamini-Hochberg correction for multiple testing. After TCRdb reprocessed the reads, each CDR3 protein sequence was kept as one row, without DNA. The V and J calls and clone size are TCRdb's, not the authors'. This sample's table lists around 380,000 distinct CDR3 sequences. Together, the top ten hold about 2.3% of the sample.

This clonotype was obtained from a human donor with ulcerative colitis or Crohn's disease, or a healthy co-twin of an affected twin (not recorded which). Sequenced material: blood. The chain is made from TRBV5-1 and TRBJ1-1. The CDR3 corresponds to CASSLVSGAVVAFF. The full variable domain, with segments outside the CDR3 supplied by the reference TRBV5-1 and TRBJ1-1 proteins, appears as KAGVTQTPRYLIKTRGQQVTLSCSPISGHRSVSWYQQTPGQGLQFLFEYFSETQRNKGNFPGRFSGRQFSNSRSEMNVSTLELGDSALYLCASSLVSGAVVAFFGQGTRLTVV.